This T cell receptor beta chain was retrieved from a study of T cells in Graves' hyperthyroidism and ophthalmopathy. Trimming cost V 5 bases and J 4 bases; bases outside gene matches: 10. The CDR3 totals 15 residues. This clonotype was recorded at least ten times. Its antigen remains unknown. Amplification of TCR beta CDR3 regions used RNA as the template. HTBI primers were employed in a first-round RT-PCR of the TCR CDR3. TCRdb redid the calling of the multiplex PCR reads with MiXCR, one entry per CDR3 protein. The top ten clones hold about 4% of a sample with about 610,000 distinct CDR3 sequences, roughly 14% of them seen once. Broader study findings: Ophthalmopathy onset followed model prediction by a median about 6.5 months.

The V call is TRBV12-3 or TRBV12-4, the J call TRBJ2-7; 8 bases map to TRBD1. Sequenced input: blood. The origin of this receptor is a woman in her forties with Graves' ophthalmopathy. CDR3 sequence: CASSPQTGVGYEQYF. The CDR3 nucleotides are TGTGCCAGCAGTCCGCAGACAGGGGTAGGGTACGAGCAGTACTTC.